The clone carrying this TCR beta chain was detected a few times. What it recognizes is unknown. This CDR3 is 15 amino acids long. The germline CDR1 and CDR2 sequences are KGHSH and LQKENI. Deletions cut 1 base from V and 2 bases from J, with 9 bases between. These data are taken from a study of T cells in Graves' hyperthyroidism and ophthalmopathy. Points from the study as a whole: Blood held most thyroid clonotypes expanded above 0.001 frequency.

TCR beta CDR3 regions were amplified from RNA transcripts. The HTBI set primed first-round TCR CDR3 RT-PCR. TCRdb reprocessed the multiplex PCR reads with MiXCR, giving one entry per CDR3 protein. Among fewer than 500,000 distinct CDR3 sequences listed, roughly 13% were seen once. Input material: blood. This sequence was found in a man younger than 45 with Graves' hyperthyroidism that later progressed to Graves' ophthalmopathy. The rearrangement links TRBV18 to TRBJ1-5; D is perhaps TRBD1 (6 bases). The CDR3 protein is CASSPQDSGNQPQHF. The CDR3 region has the DNA TGTGCCAGCTCACCACAGGACAGTGGCAATCAGCCCCAGCATTTT.